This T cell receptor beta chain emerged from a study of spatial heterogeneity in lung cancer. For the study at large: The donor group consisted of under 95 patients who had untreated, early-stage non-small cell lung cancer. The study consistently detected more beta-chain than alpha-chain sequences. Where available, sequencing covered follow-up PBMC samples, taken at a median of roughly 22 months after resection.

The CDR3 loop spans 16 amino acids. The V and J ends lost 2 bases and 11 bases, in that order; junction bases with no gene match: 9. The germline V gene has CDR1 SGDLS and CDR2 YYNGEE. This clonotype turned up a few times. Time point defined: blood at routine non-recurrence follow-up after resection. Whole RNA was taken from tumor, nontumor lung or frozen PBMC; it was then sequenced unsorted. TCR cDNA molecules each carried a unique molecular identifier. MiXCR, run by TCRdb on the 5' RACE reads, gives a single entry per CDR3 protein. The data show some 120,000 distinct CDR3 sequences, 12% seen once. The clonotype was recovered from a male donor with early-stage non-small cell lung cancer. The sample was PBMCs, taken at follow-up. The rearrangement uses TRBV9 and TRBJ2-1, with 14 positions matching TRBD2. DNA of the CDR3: TGTGCCAGCAGCGTTCAGCGGACTAGCGGGGGGCACCAGCAGTTCTTC. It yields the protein CASSVQRTSGGHQQFF.